One and the same sample provided the 27 T cell receptor beta chains below, sequenced in a study of radiation and T cells in renal cell carcinoma. Treatment described: treatment-naive control, cytoreductive nephrectomy. The data were produced by immunoSEQ multiplex PCR, yet TCRdb's version contains in-frame clones alone and is incomplete. The table includes more than 10,000 clones, approximately 62% detected once. Here the sequenced sample was tumor tissue, taken from a patient whose treatment was nephrectomy without radiotherapy. These receptors all stem from a woman over 75 with renal cell carcinoma.

V and J are TRBV5-1 and TRBJ2-7; a possible D gene is TRBD2 (6 bases). V lost 6 bases and J lost 7, with 14 bases in between. This CDR3 region has 12 residues. CDR1 is SGHRS, CDR2 YFSETQ, per germline. Here the CDR3 reads CASKEGAGEQYF. The DNA for the CDR3 is TGCGCCAGCAAAGAAGGGGCGGGGGAGCAGTACTTC. Complete variable domain (other parts from reference TRBV5-1 and TRBJ2-7): KAGVTQTPRYLIKTRGQQVTLSCSPISGHRSVSWYQQTPGQGLQFLFEYFSETQRNKGNFPGRFSGRQFSNSRSEMNVSTLELGDSALYLCASKEGAGEQYFGPGTRLTVT.

The chain joins TRBV4-3 to TRBJ1-3; D is possibly TRBD1 (5 bases). Germline CDR1 reads LGHNA; CDR2 reads YSLEER. The length of the CDR3 is 17 residues. Trimming removed 0 bases at V and 2 bases at J, with 14 bases between. The CDR3 sequence is CASSQDQGGLPGNTIYF. CDR3 DNA sequence: TGCGCCAGCAGCCAAGATCAGGGAGGGCTCCCTGGAAACACCATATATTTT.

The V gene is TRBV9, the J gene TRBJ1-6; the match to TRBD1 covers 9 bases. Germline CDR1 SGDLS, CDR2 YYNGEE. The CDR3 consists of 14 residues. J gave up 11 bases and V 4 bases, and 7 bases lay outside the gene matches. The CDR3 here is CASSLDRGNTPLHF. CDR3 nucleotide sequence: TGTGCCAGCAGCCTCGACAGGGGGAATACACCCCTCCACTTT.

The V call is TRBV7-9, the J call TRBJ2-2; D uncertain. V was cut by 2 bases and J by 6 bases, with 7 bases left in between. Germline lookup yields CDR1 SEHNR and CDR2 FQNEAQ (reference sequence). This CDR3 contains 13 residues. CDR3 in DNA: TGTGCCAGCAGCTTATACGGTTCCGGGGAGCTGTTTTTT. Its protein product is CASSLYGSGELFF. The full variable domain, its missing parts supplied by reference TRBV7-9 and TRBJ2-2, is DTGVSQNPRHKITKRGQNVTFRCDPISEHNRLYWYRQTLGQGPEFLTYFQNEAQLEKSRLLSDRFSAERPKGSFSTLEIQRTEQGDSAMYLCASSLYGSGELFFGEGSRLTVL.

The chain joins TRBV6-4 to TRBJ1-2, with a possible D match to TRBD1 (5 bases). The CDR3 runs 17 residues. V lost 7 bases and J lost 4, with 25 bases in between. Germline CDR1 and CDR2: MRHNA and SNTAGT. DNA of the CDR3: TGTGCCAGCATAACAAGCCTTGACAGAGCAGAGAGCTATGGCTACACCTTC. Its protein is CASITSLDRAESYGYTF.

This clone occurred once. The chain combines TRBV5-4 with TRBJ2-5; D possibly matches TRBD1 or TRBD2 (5 bases each). Looked up from germline, CDR1 is SGHNT and CDR2 is YYREEE (reference sequence). V was trimmed by 0 bases and J by 4 bases, leaving 13 bases between them. The CDR3 has 15 residues. The CDR3 loop reads CASSLGGRGAETQYF. The DNA for the CDR3 is TGTGCCAGCAGCTTGGGAGGCCGAGGGGCAGAGACCCAGTACTTC.

With regard to this clone: A far larger clone is one base from this, pointing to a likely read error. The chain combines TRBV7-2 with TRBJ1-2; TRBD1 matches 7 bases. The CDR3 has 16 residues. V trimming: 5 bases; J trimming: 4 bases; junction bases outside the gene matches: 13. Germline assignment: CDR1 SGHTA and CDR2 FQGNSA. The CDR3: CASSLTTPDRSYGYTF. The CDR3 region has the DNA TGTGCCAGCAGCCTAACCACCCCGGACAGGAGCTATGGCTACACCTTC.

This clone is a singleton in its sample. This sequence joins TRBV18 and TRBJ1-3; D is uncertain. Trimming shortened V by 6 bases and J by 0 bases, and 12 bases separated the two germline ends. CDR3 length equals 15 residues. CDR1 is KGHSH and CDR2 is LQKENI in the germline V gene. The CDR3 DNA reads as TGTGCCAGCTCCGATCGATCCGTCTCTGGAAACACCATATATTTT. Translating gives CASSDRSVSGNTIYF.

The genes are TRBV7-9 and TRBJ1-6; a possible D gene is TRBD1 (5 bases). Germline V gene data show CDR1 as SEHNR and CDR2 as FQNEAQ (reference sequence). V lost 4 bases and J lost 7, with 17 bases in between. This CDR3 has 16 residues. Here the CDR3 DNA reads TGTGCCAGCAGCTACTGGGACGGACCCCGCAATTCACCCCTCCACTTT. This encodes CASSYWDGPRNSPLHF.

The rearrangement uses TRBV6-1 and TRBJ1-3, with D unresolved. This CDR3 comprises 13 residues. Looked up from germline, CDR1 is MNHNS and CDR2 is SASEGT. V was trimmed by 6 bases and J by 4 bases, leaving 10 bases between them. The CDR3 protein is CASSVPSGNTIYF. CDR3 in DNA: TGTGCCAGCAGCGTACCGTCAGGAAACACCATATATTTT.

V and J are TRBV6-1 and TRBJ2-7; D call uncertain. The CDR3 has 12 residues. V was clipped by 4 bases and J by 3 bases, with 7 bases between them. Germline V gives CDR1 MNHNS, CDR2 SASEGT. The CDR3 DNA is TGTGCCAGCAGTGGGAGTCACTACGAGCAGTACGTC. It specifies CASSGSHYEQYV.

V usage is TRBV5-4 and J usage is TRBJ1-4; possibly TRBD1 for D (5 bases). Germline V gene data show CDR1 as SGHNT and CDR2 as YYREEE (reference sequence). Trimming left V 4 bases short and J 2 bases short, with 9 bases between. The CDR3 spans 14 residues. The CDR3 reads CASSRTSTNEKLFF. In DNA, the CDR3 is TGTGCCAGCAGCCGGACATCCACTAATGAAAAACTGTTTTTT.

This chain uses TRBV6-1 with TRBJ2-7; 10 positions agree with TRBD1. Germline loops: CDR1 MNHNS, CDR2 SASEGT. Trimming cost V 4 bases and J 4 bases; bases outside gene matches: 4. This CDR3 has 14 residues. The CDR3 region is CASSVRDRGYEQYF. CDR3 nucleotides: TGTGCCAGCAGTGTCCGGGACAGGGGATACGAGCAGTACTTC.

This clone was recorded only once. V and J are TRBV13 and TRBJ1-2, with D possibly matching TRBD1 (5 bases). Germline CDR1 is PRHDT and CDR2 is FYEKMQ (reference sequence). The CDR3 covers 14 residues. V was shortened by 4 bases and J by 6 bases, with 15 bases between the two germline ends. The CDR3 region has the DNA TGTGCCAGCAGCTCCTACGGGGGGGTCAATGGCTACACCTTC. Its translation: CASSSYGGVNGYTF. The entire variable domain, with the rest obtained from reference TRBV13 and TRBJ1-2, is as follows: AAGVIQSPRHLIKEKRETATLKCYPIPRHDTVYWYQQGPGQDPQFLISFYEKMQSDKGSIPDRFSAQQFSDYHSELNMSSLELGDSALYFCASSSYGGVNGYTFGSGTRLTVV.

V gene TRBV7-9 combines with J gene TRBJ1-6; weak D call: TRBD1 (5 bases). CDR3 size: 14 residues. V was pared by 3 bases and J by 9 bases, with 12 bases between. Per the germline V gene, CDR1 is SEHNR and CDR2 is FQNEAQ (reference sequence). CDR3 protein: CASSFGAFGSPLHF. In nucleotides, the CDR3 is TGTGCCAGCAGCTTCGGGGCTTTCGGTTCACCCCTCCACTTT.

This clone is judged large. The chain has TRBV11-3 and TRBJ2-3; D is unresolved. The CDR3 spans 15 residues. Per germline, CDR1 SGHNT and CDR2 YENEEA. V lost 2 bases, J lost 3 bases, and 12 bases lay in between. The CDR3 protein is CASSLSIDLTDTQYF. CDR3 DNA: TGTGCCAGCAGCTTAAGCATTGATCTAACAGATACGCAGTATTTT.

In this sample, this clone turned up a few times. The rearrangement joins TRBV7-9 to TRBJ1-6, with 7 bases matching TRBD1. Per germline, CDR1 SEHNR and CDR2 FQNEAQ (reference sequence). The length of the CDR3 is 14 residues. The junction had 2 bases not matched to a gene; V was cut back by 1 base and J by 8 bases. The CDR3 DNA reads as TGTGCCAGCAGCTTAGTCCAGGGGGATTCACCCCTCCACTTT. Amino acid sequence: CASSLVQGDSPLHF.

The gene calls are TRBV11-2 and TRBJ2-4, with a possible D match to TRBD1 (6 bases). V was shortened by 4 bases and J by 0 bases, with 16 bases between the two germline ends. Germline V gene data show CDR1 as SGHAT and CDR2 as FQNNGV. The CDR3 is made up of 17 amino acids. The CDR3 sequence: CASSSLRDTLAKNIQYF. CDR3 DNA: TGTGCCAGCAGCTCGCTAAGGGACACTTTAGCCAAAAACATTCAGTACTTC.

V and J are TRBV19 and TRBJ1-1, with TRBD1 matching 7 bases. V lost 7 bases and J lost 4; bases outside the gene matches: 0. The V gene's germline CDR1 is LNHDA and CDR2 SQIVND (reference sequence). The CDR3 loop spans 11 amino acids. As DNA, the CDR3 is TGTGCCAGTAAGGGGGCCACTGAAGCTTTCTTT. It yields the protein CASKGATEAFF. The complete variable domain, with remaining parts taken from reference TRBV19 and TRBJ1-1, reads DGGITQSPKYLFRKEGQNVTLSCEQNLNHDAMYWYRQDPGQGLRLIYYSQIVNDFQKGDIAEGYSVSREKKESFPLTVTSAQKNPTAFYLCASKGATEAFFGQGTRLTVV.

The V call is TRBV6-6, the J call TRBJ1-2; 8 bases align to TRBD1. The germline V gene encodes CDR1 MNHNY and CDR2 SVGAGI (reference sequence). CDR3 size: 14 residues. V trimming: 5 bases; J trimming: 4 bases; junction bases outside the gene matches: 6. DNA for the CDR3: TGTGCCAGCAGTAGACGACAGGGGAGCTATGGCTACACCTTC. Translated: CASSRRQGSYGYTF.

The V gene is TRBV9, the J gene TRBJ2-3; no clear D gene. V was trimmed by 2 bases and J by 6 bases, leaving 13 bases between them. This CDR3 contains 14 residues. Germline CDR1 reads SGDLS; CDR2 reads YYNGEE. CDR3 nucleotides: TGTGCCAGCAGCGTGGCAGGTCTGGGGGATACGCAGTATTTT. Protein: CASSVAGLGDTQYF.

This chain joins TRBV4-3 and TRBJ1-2; 7 nucleotides line up with TRBD1. Trimming at V came to 1 base and at J to 7 bases, leaving 9 bases not matched to a gene. This CDR3 has 15 residues. From germline, CDR1 is LGHNA and CDR2 YSLEER. The CDR3 coding sequence is TGCGCCAGCAGCCAAGTCTTAAGGGGGCTCGGTGGCTACACCTTC. Encoded protein: CASSQVLRGLGGYTF.

The gene calls are TRBV9 and TRBJ2-5; 10 nucleotides match TRBD2. CDR1 and CDR2 from the germline V gene are SGDLS and YYNGEE. The CDR3 is 17 residues long. V lost 3 bases to trimming and J lost 4 bases; unmatched junction nucleotides: 12. CDR3 loop: CASSATSSGGFLETQYF. CDR3 nucleotides: TGTGCCAGCAGCGCCACTAGTAGCGGGGGGTTTTTAGAGACCCAGTACTTC.

The rearrangement uses TRBV10-3 and TRBJ2-2; D uncertain. Trimming removed 6 bases from V and 2 bases from J, with 10 bases in between. The CDR3 runs to 14 residues. Per the germline V gene, CDR1 is ENHRY and CDR2 is SYGVKD. CDR3 loop: CAIREAGNTGELFF. CDR3 nucleotides: TGTGCCATCAGAGAAGCAGGAAACACCGGGGAGCTGTTTTTT.

Sample share makes this clone medium-sized. This chain connects TRBV19 to TRBJ1-3, with D maybe TRBD1 (5 bases). V was shortened by 5 bases and J by 3 bases, with 17 bases between the two germline ends. CDR3 length: 16 amino acids. Germline assignment: CDR1 LNHDA and CDR2 SQIVND (reference sequence). The CDR3 here is CASSVYQGGIGNTIYF. The DNA for the CDR3 is TGTGCCAGTAGTGTTTACCAGGGAGGGATTGGAAACACCATATATTTT. The variable domain in full, completed from reference TRBV19 and TRBJ1-3, reads DGGITQSPKYLFRKEGQNVTLSCEQNLNHDAMYWYRQDPGQGLRLIYYSQIVNDFQKGDIAEGYSVSREKKESFPLTVTSAQKNPTAFYLCASSVYQGGIGNTIYFGEGSWLTVV.

The genes are TRBV29-1 and TRBJ2-1, with D maybe TRBD1 (5 bases). Trimming left V 3 bases short and J 7 bases short, with 13 bases between. Germline CDR1 and CDR2: SQVTM and ANQGSEA. CDR3 size: 13 residues. CDR3 sequence (DNA): TGCAGCGTTGAGGGGTCAGGGCGAAATGAGCAGTTCTTC. It codes for CSVEGSGRNEQFF.

This chain's CDR3 is CASSARSLGADTQYF. The CDR3 coding sequence is TGTGCCAGCAGCGCTCGTTCCCTGGGTGCAGATACGCAGTATTTT. The chain is built from TRBV6-1 and TRBJ2-3; no clear D. The V and J ends lost 6 bases and 4 bases respectively, with 17 bases between them. CDR3 length equals 15 residues. Germline loops: CDR1 MNHNS, CDR2 SASEGT.